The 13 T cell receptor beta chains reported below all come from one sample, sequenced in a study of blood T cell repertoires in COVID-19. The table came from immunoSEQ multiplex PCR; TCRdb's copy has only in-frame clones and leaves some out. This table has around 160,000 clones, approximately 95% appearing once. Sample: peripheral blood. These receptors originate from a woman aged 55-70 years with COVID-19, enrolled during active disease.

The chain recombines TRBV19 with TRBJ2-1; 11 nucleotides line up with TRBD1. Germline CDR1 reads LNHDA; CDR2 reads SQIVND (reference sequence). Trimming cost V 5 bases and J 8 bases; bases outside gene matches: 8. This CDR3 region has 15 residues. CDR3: CASSADRGLGDEQFF. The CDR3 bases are TGTGCCAGTAGTGCGGACAGGGGGCTAGGTGATGAGCAGTTCTTC. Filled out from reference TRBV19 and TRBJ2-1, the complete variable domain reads DGGITQSPKYLFRKEGQNVTLSCEQNLNHDAMYWYRQDPGQGLRLIYYSQIVNDFQKGDIAEGYSVSREKKESFPLTVTSAQKNPTAFYLCASSADRGLGDEQFFGPGTRLTVL.

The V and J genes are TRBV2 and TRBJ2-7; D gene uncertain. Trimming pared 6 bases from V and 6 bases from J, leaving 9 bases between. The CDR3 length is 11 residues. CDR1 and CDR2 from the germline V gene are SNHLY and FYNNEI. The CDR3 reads CASRAEVEQYF. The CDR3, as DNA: TGTGCCAGCAGAGCCGAGGTCGAGCAGTACTTC.

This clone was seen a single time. The CDR3 reads CASSIAGGSEQYF. The DNA for the CDR3 is TGTGCCAGTAGTATAGCGGGGGGAAGCGAGCAGTACTTC. V is TRBV19 and J is TRBJ2-7; TRBD2 matches 7 bases. The CDR3 is 13 amino acids. In germline, CDR1 is LNHDA, CDR2 SQIVND (reference sequence). With V trimmed by 1 base and J by 6 bases, 3 bases remained unmatched.

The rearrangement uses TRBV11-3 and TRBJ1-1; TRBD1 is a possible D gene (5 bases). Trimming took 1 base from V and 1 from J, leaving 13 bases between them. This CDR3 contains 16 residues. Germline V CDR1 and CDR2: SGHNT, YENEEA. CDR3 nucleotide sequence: TGTGCCAGCAGCTTAGCTGGGCGGGGGGGGAACACTGAAGCTTTCTTT. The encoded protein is CASSLAGRGGNTEAFF.

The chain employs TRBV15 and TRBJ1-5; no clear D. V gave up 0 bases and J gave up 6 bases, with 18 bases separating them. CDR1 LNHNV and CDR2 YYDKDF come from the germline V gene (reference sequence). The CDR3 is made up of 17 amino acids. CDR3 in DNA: TGTGCCACCAGCAGAGATATGTCGGGGTTATTAGCTCAGCCCCAGCATTTT. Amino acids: CATSRDMSGLLAQPQHF.

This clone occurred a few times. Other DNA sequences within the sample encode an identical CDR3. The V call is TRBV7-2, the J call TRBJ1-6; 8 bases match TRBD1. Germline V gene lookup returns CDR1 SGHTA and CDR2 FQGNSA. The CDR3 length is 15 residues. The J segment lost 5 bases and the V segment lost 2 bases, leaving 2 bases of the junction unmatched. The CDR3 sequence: CASSLRQGHNSPLHF. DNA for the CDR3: TGTGCCAGCAGCTTAAGACAGGGGCATAATTCACCCCTCCACTTT.

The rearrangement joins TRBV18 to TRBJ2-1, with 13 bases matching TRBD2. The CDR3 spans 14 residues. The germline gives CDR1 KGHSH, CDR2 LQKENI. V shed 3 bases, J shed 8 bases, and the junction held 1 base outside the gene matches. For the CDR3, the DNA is TGTGCCAGCTCACCCGGGACTAGCGGGGATGAGCAGTTCTTC. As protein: CASSPGTSGDEQFF.

Written as DNA, the CDR3 is TGTGCCAGCAGCTTGGGGAGTGCGAACACTGAAGCTTTCTTT. It is translated as CASSLGSANTEAFF. The chain couples TRBV7-2 to TRBJ1-1; D is ambiguous. V lost 3 bases, J lost 1 base, and 9 bases lay in between. This CDR3 comprises 14 residues. Germline V gives CDR1 SGHTA, CDR2 FQGNSA.

CDR3 protein: CASSLGGTPPNEKLFF. CDR3 DNA: TGTGCCAGCAGCTTGGGGGGGACACCTCCTAATGAAAAACTGTTTTTT. The chain combines TRBV5-5 with TRBJ1-4; TRBD1 is a possible D gene (6 bases). V was clipped by 0 bases and J by 3 bases, with 12 bases between them. CDR1 is SGHKS and CDR2 is YYEKEE in the germline V gene (reference sequence). CDR3 length: 16 residues.

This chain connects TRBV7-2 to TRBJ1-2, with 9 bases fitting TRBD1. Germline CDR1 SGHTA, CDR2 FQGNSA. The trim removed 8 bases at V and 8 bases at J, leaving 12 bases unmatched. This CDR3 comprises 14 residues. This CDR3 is CASSIQGQGIGYTF. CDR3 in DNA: TGTGCCAGCTCGATCCAAGGACAGGGGATAGGCTACACCTTC.

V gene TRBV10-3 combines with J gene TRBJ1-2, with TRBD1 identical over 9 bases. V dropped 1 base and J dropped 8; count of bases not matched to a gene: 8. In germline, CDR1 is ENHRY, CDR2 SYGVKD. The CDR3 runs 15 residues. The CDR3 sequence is CAISEYDGTGRGYTF. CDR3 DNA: TGTGCCATCAGTGAGTATGATGGGACAGGGCGCGGCTACACCTTC.

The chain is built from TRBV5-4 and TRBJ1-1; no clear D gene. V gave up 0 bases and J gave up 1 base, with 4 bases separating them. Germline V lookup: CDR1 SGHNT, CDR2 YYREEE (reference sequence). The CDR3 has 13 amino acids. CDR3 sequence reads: CASSLATNTEAFF. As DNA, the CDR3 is TGTGCCAGCAGCTTGGCTACGAACACTGAAGCTTTCTTT.

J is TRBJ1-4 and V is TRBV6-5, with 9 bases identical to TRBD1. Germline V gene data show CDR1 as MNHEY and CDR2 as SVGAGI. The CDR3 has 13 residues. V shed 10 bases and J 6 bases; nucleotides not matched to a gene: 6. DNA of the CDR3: TGTGCCACGAACCGGGACAGGGATGAAAAACTGTTTTTT. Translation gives CATNRDRDEKLFF.